Listed here are 2 T cell receptor beta chains from one sample, sequenced in a study of T cell clonotyping in hematopoietic cell transplantation. Assay: immunoSEQ multiplex PCR; the TCRdb copy retains only in-frame clones and omits some. The sample carries a few thousand clones, 66% recorded once. The input for sequencing was PBMCs, taken 180 days after allogeneic stem cell transplant. The receptors stem from a male patient aged 45-60 years who had an allogeneic stem cell transplant from an unrelated donor, so the T cells may come from the graft donor. Some clones in this sample may be carry-over from other donors' samples.

The CDR3 bases are TGTGCCAGCAGCTTCTTCCCCTTAGCCAAAAACATTCAGTACTTC. This codes for CASSFFPLAKNIQYF. This sequence joins TRBV5-6 and TRBJ2-4; D unclear. The germline V and J ends were trimmed by 2 bases and 0 bases, with 9 bases remaining between them. This CDR3 comprises 15 residues. Germline V gene sequence: CDR1 SGHDT, CDR2 YYEEEE.

The chain carries TRBV14 and TRBJ2-7, with D unresolved. Germline-derived CDR1 and CDR2 are SGHDN and FVKESK. CDR3 length: 13 amino acids. Between the trimmed V and J ends, which lost 5 bases and 2 bases, there was a span of 10 bases. The CDR3 loop reads CASSYVAAYEQYF. CDR3 coding DNA: TGTGCCAGCAGCTACGTGGCCGCCTACGAGCAGTACTTC.